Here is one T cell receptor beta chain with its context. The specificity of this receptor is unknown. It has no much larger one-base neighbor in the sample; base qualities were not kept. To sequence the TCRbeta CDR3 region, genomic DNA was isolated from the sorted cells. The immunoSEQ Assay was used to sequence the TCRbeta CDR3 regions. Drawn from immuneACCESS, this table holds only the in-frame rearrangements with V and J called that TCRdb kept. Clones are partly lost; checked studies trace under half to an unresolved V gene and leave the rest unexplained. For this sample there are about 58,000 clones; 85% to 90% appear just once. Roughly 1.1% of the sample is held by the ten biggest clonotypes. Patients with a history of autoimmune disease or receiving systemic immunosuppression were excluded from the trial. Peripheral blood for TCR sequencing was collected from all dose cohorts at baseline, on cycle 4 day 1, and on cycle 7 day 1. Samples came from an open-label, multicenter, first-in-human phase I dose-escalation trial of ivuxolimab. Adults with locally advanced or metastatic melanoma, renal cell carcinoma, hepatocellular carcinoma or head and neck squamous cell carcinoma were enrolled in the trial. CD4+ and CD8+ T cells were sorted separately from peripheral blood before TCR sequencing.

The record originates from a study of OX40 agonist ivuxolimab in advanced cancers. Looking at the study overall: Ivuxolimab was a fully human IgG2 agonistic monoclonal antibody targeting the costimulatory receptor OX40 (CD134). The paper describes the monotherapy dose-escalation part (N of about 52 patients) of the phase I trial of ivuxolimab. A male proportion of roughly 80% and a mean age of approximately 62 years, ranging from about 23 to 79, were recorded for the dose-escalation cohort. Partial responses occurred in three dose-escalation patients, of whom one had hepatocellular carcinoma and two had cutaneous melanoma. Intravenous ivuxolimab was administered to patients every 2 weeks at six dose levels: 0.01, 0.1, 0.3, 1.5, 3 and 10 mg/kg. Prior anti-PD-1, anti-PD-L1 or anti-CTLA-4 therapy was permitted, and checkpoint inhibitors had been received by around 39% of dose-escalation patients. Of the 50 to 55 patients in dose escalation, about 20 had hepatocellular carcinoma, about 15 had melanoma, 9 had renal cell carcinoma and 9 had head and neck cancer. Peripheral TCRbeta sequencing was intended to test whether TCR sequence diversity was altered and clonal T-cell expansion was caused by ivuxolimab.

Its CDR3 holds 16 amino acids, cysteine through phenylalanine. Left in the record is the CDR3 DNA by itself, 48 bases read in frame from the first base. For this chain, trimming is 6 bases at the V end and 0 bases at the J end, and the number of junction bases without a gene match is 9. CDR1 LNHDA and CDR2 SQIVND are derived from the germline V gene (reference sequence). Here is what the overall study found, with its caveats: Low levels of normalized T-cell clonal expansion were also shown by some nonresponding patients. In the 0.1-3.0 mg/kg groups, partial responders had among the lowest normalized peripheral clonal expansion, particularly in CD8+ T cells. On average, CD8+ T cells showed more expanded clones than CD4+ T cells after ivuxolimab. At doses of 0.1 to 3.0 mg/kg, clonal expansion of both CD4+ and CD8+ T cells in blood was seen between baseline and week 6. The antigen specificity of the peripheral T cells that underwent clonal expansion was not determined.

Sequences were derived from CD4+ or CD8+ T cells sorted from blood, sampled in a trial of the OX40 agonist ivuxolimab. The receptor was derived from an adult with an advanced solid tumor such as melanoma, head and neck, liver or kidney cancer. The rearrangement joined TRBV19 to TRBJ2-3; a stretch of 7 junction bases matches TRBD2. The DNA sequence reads TGTGCCAGTAGCCAGCGGGGTGGCCCTAGCACAGATACGCAGTATTTT. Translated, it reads CASSQRGGPSTDTQYF.